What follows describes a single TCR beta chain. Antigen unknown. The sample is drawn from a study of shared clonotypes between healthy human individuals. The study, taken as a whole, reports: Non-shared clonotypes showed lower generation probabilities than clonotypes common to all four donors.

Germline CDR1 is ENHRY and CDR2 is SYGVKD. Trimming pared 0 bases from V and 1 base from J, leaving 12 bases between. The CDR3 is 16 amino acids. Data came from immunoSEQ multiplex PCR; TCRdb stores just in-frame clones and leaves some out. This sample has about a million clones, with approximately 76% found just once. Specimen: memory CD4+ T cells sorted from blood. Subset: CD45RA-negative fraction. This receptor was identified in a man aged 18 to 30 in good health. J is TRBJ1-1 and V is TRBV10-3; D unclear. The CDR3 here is CAISESFLPSNTEAFF. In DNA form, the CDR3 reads TGTGCCATCAGTGAGTCGTTCCTCCCGTCGAACACTGAAGCTTTCTTT.